Listed here are 26 T cell receptor beta chains from one sample, sequenced in a study of beta chain features in type 1 diabetes. cDNA synthesis used the whole RNA isolate, giving expressed TCRB sequences. Profiling relied on immunoSEQ multiplex PCR, and the TCRdb table lists in-frame clones only, not all of them. This sample carries 450,000 to 550,000 clones, about 29% of them seen once, and the ten largest clones take about 0.065%. Sequences were obtained from naive CD4+ T cells from blood. The receptors shown here come from a man younger than 35 in good health.

The chain has TRBV27 and TRBJ2-1; 9 bases map to TRBD2. With V trimmed by 11 bases and J by 6 bases, 20 bases remained unmatched. There are 17 residues in the CDR3. The germline gives CDR1 MNHEY, CDR2 SMNVEV (reference sequence). CDR3 nucleotide sequence: TGTGCCCGAATCAACTCGGGGGCGGGAGGGCCGCTCAATGAGCAGTTCTTC. It is translated as CARINSGAGGPLNEQFF.

The chain recombines TRBV30 with TRBJ1-2; 7 bases are a match to TRBD1. V lost 0 bases, J lost 4 bases, and 8 bases stayed unmatched. Per the germline V gene, CDR1 is GTSNPN and CDR2 is SVGIG (reference sequence). The CDR3 runs 15 residues. In nucleotides, the CDR3 is TGTGCCTGGAGTGTTCGAATCGGGACAGTCTATGGCTACACCTTC. Protein sequence: CAWSVRIGTVYGYTF.

The chain uses TRBV7-7 and TRBJ2-5; 11 positions agree with TRBD1. Germline-derived CDR1 and CDR2 are SSHAT and FNYEAQ (reference sequence). The CDR3 contains 15 residues. The V segment lost 4 bases and the J segment 5 bases; nucleotides outside the gene matches: 6. The CDR3 nucleotides are TGTGCCAGCAGCTCCGGACAGGGGGCGTGGGAGACCCAGTACTTC. It encodes CASSSGQGAWETQYF.

The chain employs TRBV6-6 and TRBJ2-5; D gene unclear. Trimming cost V 0 bases and J 2 bases, with 7 bases left between them. The length of the CDR3 is 14 residues. Germline loops: CDR1 MNHNY, CDR2 SVGAGI (reference sequence). The CDR3 loop is CASSYSGLQETQYF. The CDR3 DNA is TGTGCCAGCAGTTACTCGGGCTTACAAGAGACCCAGTACTTC.

The chain has TRBV9 and TRBJ2-5, with no clear D. This CDR3 contains 15 residues. The V gene lost 4 bases and the J gene lost 5 bases, with 18 bases spanning the gap. Germline CDR1 and CDR2: SGDLS and YYNGEE. This chain's CDR3 is CASSPRPGVGETQYF. Written as DNA, the CDR3 is TGTGCCAGCAGCCCCCGGCCAGGAGTGGGGGAGACCCAGTACTTC.

This clone was counted between two and nine times. The chain links TRBV30 to TRBJ2-2, with D possibly matching TRBD1 (5 bases). The length of the CDR3 is 14 residues. The V gene's germline CDR1 is GTSNPN and CDR2 SVGIG (reference sequence). V lost 7 bases and J lost 1, with 13 bases in between. As DNA, the CDR3 is TGTGCCTCACCCAAACAGGAGAACACCGGGGAGCTGTTTTTT. It specifies CASPKQENTGELFF. Based on the CDR3 plus reference TRBV30 and TRBJ2-2, the full variable domain is SQTIHQWPATLVQPVGSPLSLECTVEGTSNPNLYWYRQAAGRGLQLLFYSVGIGQISSEVPQNLSASRPQDRQFILSSKKLLLSDSGFYLCASPKQENTGELFFGEGSRLTVL.

The chain's CDR3 is CASSLVDYRNEQFF. The DNA for the CDR3 is TGTGCCAGCAGCTTAGTCGACTACCGCAATGAGCAGTTCTTC. The V and J genes are TRBV7-6 and TRBJ2-1; D may be TRBD2 (5 bases). From germline, CDR1 is SGHVS and CDR2 FNYEAQ. This CDR3 is built from 14 residues. V lost 1 base to trimming and J lost 6 bases, with 10 bases between them.

The CDR3 nucleotides are TGTGCCAGCAGCTACCAGCCAGGGGGCCCCACAGATACGCAGTATTTT. The encoded protein is CASSYQPGGPTDTQYF. The chain carries TRBV7-8 and TRBJ2-3; TRBD1 matches 8 bases. Germline trimming cut 4 bases from V and 2 bases from J; bases unmatched to any gene: 8. The CDR3 is 16 residues long. Per germline, CDR1 SGHVS and CDR2 FQNEAQ.

The V and J genes are TRBV29-1 and TRBJ2-4; the match to TRBD2 covers 13 bases. Trimming cost V 2 bases and J 9 bases; bases outside gene matches: 7. This CDR3 comprises 15 residues. CDR1 is SQVTM and CDR2 is ANQGSEA in the germline V gene. CDR3 coding DNA: TGCAGCGTTGAAAAAGGACTAGCGGGAGTTGGCATTCAGTACTTC. This encodes CSVEKGLAGVGIQYF.

This chain joins TRBV7-9 and TRBJ2-7; 8 bases are a match to TRBD2. The CDR3 length is 14 residues. Trimming at V came to 6 bases and at J to 7 bases, leaving 11 bases not matched to a gene. Germline V lookup: CDR1 SEHNR, CDR2 FQNEAQ (reference sequence). In nucleotides, the CDR3 is TGTGCCAGCAGGCGGGAAGCGGGAGTTCGGGAGCAGTACTTC. The encoded protein is CASRREAGVREQYF. The full variable domain, its missing parts supplied by reference TRBV7-9 and TRBJ2-7, is DTGVSQNPRHKITKRGQNVTFRCDPISEHNRLYWYRQTLGQGPEFLTYFQNEAQLEKSRLLSDRFSAERPKGSFSTLEIQRTEQGDSAMYLCASRREAGVREQYFGPGTRLTVT.

V and J are TRBV5-1 and TRBJ1-1; 10 nucleotides line up with TRBD1. Germline V lookup: CDR1 SGHRS, CDR2 YFSETQ. With 3 bases clipped from V and 4 bases from J, the junction kept 9 bases outside the gene matches. The CDR3 loop spans 16 amino acids. The CDR3 region is CASSSLTGGAGTEAFF. CDR3 sequence (DNA): TGCGCCAGCAGCTCCCTGACAGGGGGCGCGGGCACTGAAGCTTTCTTT.

This chain links TRBV30 with TRBJ1-5; D possibly corresponds to TRBD1 (5 bases). V dropped 2 bases and J dropped 7 bases, with 15 bases sitting between them. This CDR3 has 14 residues. CDR1 and CDR2 from the germline V gene are GTSNPN and SVGIG (reference sequence). The CDR3 sequence: CAWSMGEEGQPQHF. CDR3 in DNA: TGTGCCTGGAGTATGGGGGAGGAGGGCCAGCCCCAGCATTTT.

The V gene is TRBV30, the J gene TRBJ1-5; D possibly corresponds to TRBD1 (5 bases). The CDR3 loop spans 13 amino acids. Germline V gene data show CDR1 as GTSNPN and CDR2 as SVGIG (reference sequence). The V end lost 1 base, the J end lost 6 bases, and 10 bases lay between the germline ends. The DNA for the CDR3 is TGTGCCTGGAGTGCAGGGTTTTCTCAGCCCCAGCATTTT. Translating gives CAWSAGFSQPQHF.

This chain uses TRBV7-2 with TRBJ1-1; D uncertain. Trimming shortened V by 5 bases and J by 0 bases, and 10 bases separated the two germline ends. Germline V gene lookup returns CDR1 SGHTA and CDR2 FQGNSA. The CDR3 is 14 residues long. DNA of the CDR3: TGTGCCAGCAGCAAACAGATCATGAACACTGAAGCTTTCTTT. Its protein is CASSKQIMNTEAFF. The variable domain in full, completed from reference TRBV7-2 and TRBJ1-1, reads GAGVSQSPSNKVTEKGKDVELRCDPISGHTALYWYRQSLGQGLEFLIYFQGNSAPDKSGLPSDRFSAERTGGSVSTLTIQRTQQEDSAVYLCASSKQIMNTEAFFGQGTRLTVV.

The V and J genes are TRBV6-5 and TRBJ2-3; 8 bases are a match to TRBD2. From germline, CDR1 is MNHEY and CDR2 SVGAGI. CDR3 length: 15 amino acids. The ends lost 6 bases at V and 1 base at J; junction bases unmatched: 6. The CDR3 DNA reads TGTGCCAGCAGCAGAGCGGGAGAGGGCACAGATACGCAGTATTTT. It codes for CASSRAGEGTDTQYF.

The J gene is TRBJ2-7, the V gene TRBV7-2; 12 bases match TRBD2. Germline CDR1 and CDR2: SGHTA and FQGNSA. Trimming cost V 5 bases and J 9 bases; bases outside gene matches: 14. This CDR3 is 16 amino acids long. CDR3 protein: CASSLRGTSGSGWQYF. The CDR3 region has the DNA TGTGCCAGCAGCCTCCGCGGGACTAGCGGGTCGGGTTGGCAGTACTTC.

This chain connects TRBV30 to TRBJ1-4; D is ambiguous. CDR1 is GTSNPN and CDR2 is SVGIG in the germline V gene (reference sequence). The CDR3 has 11 amino acids. V lost 5 bases and J 8 bases, leaving 9 bases between the germline ends. CDR3 sequence reads: CAWVKGEKLFF. The CDR3 nucleotides read TGTGCCTGGGTCAAGGGCGAAAAACTGTTTTTT.

There are a few counts of this clone. This chain joins TRBV30 and TRBJ2-5; 7 bases map to TRBD1. The CDR3 runs 14 residues. V lost 6 bases, J lost 1 base, and 8 bases stayed unmatched. Germline V CDR1 and CDR2: GTSNPN, SVGIG (reference sequence). CDR3 region: CACSTGTVQETQYF. The CDR3 bases are TGTGCCTGCAGTACCGGGACAGTCCAAGAGACCCAGTACTTC.

Concerning this clone itself: In the same sample, other DNA sequences code for this CDR3. The chain combines TRBV29-1 with TRBJ2-1; maybe TRBD1 (6 bases). The V end lost 6 bases, the J end lost 10 bases, and 13 bases lay between the germline ends. This CDR3 contains 11 residues. Germline V CDR1 and CDR2: SQVTM, ANQGSEA. Written as DNA, the CDR3 is TGCAGCGTAACAAGGGGGTGGGAGCAGTTCTTC. It yields the protein CSVTRGWEQFF.

This sequence joins TRBV15 and TRBJ2-5; TRBD1 is a possible D gene (6 bases). The CDR3 contains 16 residues. The germline gives CDR1 LNHNV, CDR2 YYDKDF (reference sequence). Trimming stripped 4 bases from V and 2 bases from J, with 17 bases between. The CDR3 DNA follows: TGTGCCACCAGCACAAGAACCGGGACAAGACAAGAGACCCAGTACTTC. This gives the protein CATSTRTGTRQETQYF. Combining the CDR3 with reference TRBV15 and TRBJ2-5 gives the whole variable domain DAMVIQNPRYQVTQFGKPVTLSCSQTLNHNVMYWYQQKSSQAPKLLFHYYDKDFNNEADTPDNFQSRRPNTSFCFLDIRSPGLGDTAMYLCATSTRTGTRQETQYFGPGTRLLVL.

The CDR3 here is CASAPGQGRNIQYF. DNA of the CDR3: TGTGCCAGTGCCCCGGGACAGGGACGAAACATTCAGTACTTC. The rearrangement joins TRBV19 to TRBJ2-4; 9 nucleotides agree with TRBD1. The junction had 8 bases not matched to a gene; V was cut back by 8 bases and J by 6 bases. The germline V gene encodes CDR1 LNHDA and CDR2 SQIVND (reference sequence). CDR3 length equals 14 residues.

The chain combines TRBV29-1 with TRBJ2-7; 12 bases are a match to TRBD2. Germline CDR1 reads SQVTM; CDR2 reads ANQGSEA. The junction had 9 bases not matched to a gene; V was cut back by 4 bases and J by 5 bases. The CDR3 is made up of 15 amino acids. CDR3 in DNA: TGCAGCGTTGTCCTAGCGGGAGGGACCACCCACGAGCAGTACTTC. It codes for CSVVLAGGTTHEQYF.

The J gene is TRBJ2-3, the V gene TRBV10-3, with 8 bases matching TRBD2. The CDR3 is 16 residues long. With 11 bases clipped from V and 1 base from J, the junction kept 14 bases outside the gene matches. The V gene's germline CDR1 is ENHRY and CDR2 SYGVKD. The CDR3 DNA reads as TGTGCCCCCCCGATACAGCGGGAGATTGGCACAGATACGCAGTATTTT. Translated: CAPPIQREIGTDTQYF.

This chain joins TRBV18 and TRBJ2-3, with 10 bases identical to TRBD2. V shed 4 bases, J shed 2 bases, and the junction held 9 bases outside the gene matches. Germline CDR1 reads KGHSH; CDR2 reads LQKENI. The CDR3 has 17 residues. The chain's CDR3 is CASSHTGAGGITDTQYF. In nucleotides, the CDR3 is TGTGCCAGCTCACATACAGGAGCGGGAGGGATCACAGATACGCAGTATTTT. Full variable domain (missing parts from reference TRBV18 and TRBJ2-3): NAGVMQNPRHLVRRRGQEARLRCSPMKGHSHVYWYRQLPEEGLKFMVYLQKENIIDESGMPKERFSAEFPKEGPSILRIQQVVRGDSAAYFCASSHTGAGGITDTQYFGPGTRLTVL.

This sequence joins TRBV29-1 and TRBJ2-1, with TRBD1 matching over 8 bases. The CDR3 loop spans 14 amino acids. The V and J ends lost 3 bases and 6 bases, in that order; junction bases with no gene match: 7. Germline CDR1 and CDR2: SQVTM and ANQGSEA. The CDR3 DNA reads TGCAGCGTTGACCGGGACAGGAAGCTCAATGAGCAGTTCTTC. Its translation is CSVDRDRKLNEQFF.

The chain is built from TRBV5-6 and TRBJ1-2; D is possibly TRBD1 (5 bases). CDR3 length equals 14 residues. The germline CDR1 and CDR2 sequences are SGHDT and YYEEEE. V gave up 3 bases and J gave up 7 bases, with 16 bases separating them. CDR3 bases: TGTGCCAGCAGCTCGGACAACCGGAGCCGTGGCTACACCTTC. Translated, it gives CASSSDNRSRGYTF.